Sequencing of this TCR beta chain was carried out in a study of cytomegalovirus exposure and HLA in healthy donors. V lost 0 bases, J lost 2 bases, and 8 bases lay in between. This CDR3 region has 14 residues. Per the germline V gene, CDR1 is LNHNV and CDR2 is YYDKDF (reference sequence). Whole-study findings and limits: Generally TCR sequences proved uncommon, though certain public TCRs appeared in numerous donors. According to the study, 150 to 200 TCR beta chains were cytomegalovirus-associated.

TCRdb keeps only in-frame clones here, not all; method: immunoSEQ multiplex PCR. This table has approximately 220,000 clones, approximately 80% appearing once. Comments on this clone: Antigen specificity is unknown.

The V gene is TRBV15, the J gene TRBJ2-7; D gene unclear. This clonotype was sampled from a woman between 25 and 40 years old in good health and CMV-seropositive. Sequencing was done on a sample of PBMCs. The CDR3 sequence is CATSRDYIAYEQYF. The CDR3 DNA reads TGTGCCACCAGCAGAGACTACATAGCCTACGAGCAGTACTTC. Full variable domain (outside the CDR3, taken from reference TRBV15 and TRBJ2-7): DAMVIQNPRYQVTQFGKPVTLSCSQTLNHNVMYWYQQKSSQAPKLLFHYYDKDFNNEADTPDNFQSRRPNTSFCFLDIRSPGLGDTAMYLCATSRDYIAYEQYFGPGTRLTVT.